This is a list of T cell receptor beta chains from one sample in a study of tumor-infiltrating lymphocytes in primary liver carcinoma. TCRdb re-called the multiplex PCR reads with MiXCR, one entry per CDR3 protein. The data hold roughly 120,000 distinct CDR3 sequences, with roughly 69% observed a single time. The sample taken for sequencing was liver tumor tissue from sampling region 1. The source is a woman aged 55-69 years with primary liver carcinoma and hepatitis B virus infection. Both conserved end residues are part of each CDR3. Each record gives: J gene, V gene, CDR3 protein.

>TRBJ2-7|TRBV4-2
CASSQSQREAAYEQYF
>TRBJ2-3|TRBV11-2
CASSLRGFRDTQYF
>TRBJ2-3|TRBV5-1
CASSLAFSLAGTDTQYF
>TRBJ2-2|TRBV11-2
CASSSGLIQDTGELFF
>TRBJ1-4|TRBV12-3/TRBV12-4
CASSLGQGETLFF
>TRBJ1-2|TRBV6-1
CASRGSAFYGYTF
>TRBJ2-7|TRBV7-8
CASSFTGDGEQYF
>TRBJ2-7|TRBV6-1
CASGDPGCSSYGQYF
>TRBJ1-2|TRBV6-5
CTCSYQQGRVGGYTF
>TRBJ2-1|TRBV28
CTSSLRGLAGNEQFF
>TRBJ1-1|TRBV6-2/TRBV6-3
CASRGTGLGTEAFF
>TRBJ2-1|TRBV11-3
CTSNLARVNEQFF
>TRBJ2-1|TRBV14
CASSPLGRGGSETSGSREQFF
>TRBJ2-2|TRBV12-3/TRBV12-4
CASCRQITRELFF
>TRBJ2-7|TRBV4-1
CAGSHPGTATYEQYF